Below, 30 T cell receptor beta chains from the same sample are listed, as sequenced in a study of OX40 agonist ivuxolimab in advanced cancers. Clones were read by immunoSEQ multiplex PCR, and TCRdb kept only the in-frame ones, dropping some. The table records approximately 80,000 clones, around 90% of them present only once. Sequencing was performed on CD4+ or CD8+ T cells sorted from blood, taken in a trial of the OX40 agonist ivuxolimab. The receptor set was obtained from an adult with an advanced solid tumor such as melanoma, head and neck, liver or kidney cancer.

The chain links TRBV19 to TRBJ2-4; 12 bases agree with TRBD2. V was pared by 7 bases and J by 6 bases, with 10 bases of the junction left unmatched. Looked up from germline, CDR1 is LNHDA and CDR2 is SQIVND (reference sequence). The CDR3 covers 16 residues. The chain's CDR3 is CASTDRTSGMGNIQYF. The CDR3 region has the DNA TGTGCCAGTACCGACCGGACTAGCGGGATGGGAAACATTCAGTACTTC.

The chain carries TRBV10-1 and TRBJ2-3, with D possibly being TRBD1 (6 bases). Germline-derived CDR1 and CDR2 are WNHNN and SYGVQD (reference sequence). V lost 2 bases and J lost 6, with 15 bases in between. The CDR3 has 15 residues. The DNA of the CDR3 is TGCGCCAGCAGTGAGACGTCAGGGGTGTCCGATACGCAGTATTTT. Amino acids: CASSETSGVSDTQYF.

This chain connects TRBV7-8 to TRBJ2-2, with D maybe TRBD2 (6 bases). There are 14 residues in the CDR3. Germline V lookup: CDR1 SGHVS, CDR2 FQNEAQ. The germline V and J ends were trimmed by 5 bases and 6 bases, with 13 bases remaining between them. CDR3 region: CASSQISGPGELFF. DNA for the CDR3: TGTGCCAGCAGCCAAATTAGCGGTCCCGGGGAGCTGTTTTTT.

The chain is built from TRBV4-2 and TRBJ1-2; 8 bases are shared with TRBD1. V shed 0 bases and J 3 bases; nucleotides not matched to a gene: 12. Germline loops: CDR1 LGHNA, CDR2 YNFKEQ. The CDR3 is made up of 18 amino acids. CDR3 sequence (DNA): TGTGCCAGCAGCCAAGATCTTCAGGGGGCGACCCCGGACTATGGCTACACCTTC. Amino acids: CASSQDLQGATPDYGYTF.

This clone has a single count. This chain joins TRBV28 and TRBJ2-7, with 8 bases matching TRBD2. The CDR3 length is 14 residues. CDR1 and CDR2 from the germline V gene are MDHEN and SYDVKM. V was pared by 6 bases and J by 2 bases, with 6 bases of the junction left unmatched. The CDR3 DNA sequence: TGTGCCAGCAGAGGGACTAGAAAAACCTACGAGCAGTACTTC. Its protein is CASRGTRKTYEQYF.

The rearrangement uses TRBV10-3 and TRBJ2-1, with 14 bases aligning to TRBD2. The CDR3 is made up of 16 amino acids. The germline CDR1 and CDR2 sequences are ENHRY and SYGVKD. J lost 8 bases, V lost 6 bases, and 9 bases had no gene match. This CDR3 is CAIRRLAGGPGDEQFF. In nucleotides, the CDR3 is TGTGCCATCAGGAGACTAGCGGGAGGGCCAGGCGATGAGCAGTTCTTC.

This CDR3 is CASSEFVTDGYTF. CDR3 bases: TGTGCCAGCAGTGAATTCGTCACGGATGGCTACACCTTC. V and J are TRBV25-1 and TRBJ1-2, with no clear D. Germline V gene sequence: CDR1 MGHDK, CDR2 SYGVNS. The CDR3 covers 13 residues. The ends were cut back, 1 base at V and 6 bases at J, with 9 bases in the middle.

The rearrangement links TRBV19 to TRBJ2-7; no clear D. Between the trimmed V and J ends, which lost 5 bases and 0 bases, there was a span of 11 bases. The CDR3 runs 14 residues. Germline lookup yields CDR1 LNHDA and CDR2 SQIVND (reference sequence). The CDR3 region has the DNA TGTGCCAGTAGTGTTCTTTCGGGCTCCTACGAGCAGTACTTC. Protein sequence: CASSVLSGSYEQYF.

The chain links TRBV7-6 to TRBJ2-3, with a tentative D call TRBD2 (5 bases). The length of the CDR3 is 17 residues. The V end lost 1 base, the J end lost 1 base, and 15 bases lay between the germline ends. Germline CDR1 SGHVS, CDR2 FNYEAQ. CDR3: CASSLGAGSLGTDTQYF. CDR3 nucleotide sequence: TGTGCCAGCAGCTTAGGGGCGGGTAGTTTGGGCACAGATACGCAGTATTTT.

This chain joins TRBV11-2 and TRBJ2-7; maybe TRBD1 (5 bases). Germline V gives CDR1 SGHAT, CDR2 FQNNGV. This CDR3 contains 13 residues. With 1 base removed from V and 6 bases from J, the gap between germline ends came to 10 bases. The DNA for the CDR3 is TGTGCCAGCAGCTTAGGCAGGGTAAGCGAGCAGTACTTC. Translation gives CASSLGRVSEQYF.

The V gene is TRBV19, the J gene TRBJ1-5; 8 nucleotides agree with TRBD1. This CDR3 contains 18 residues. Trimming at V came to 6 bases and at J to 0 bases, leaving 13 bases not matched to a gene. Germline V gene lookup returns CDR1 LNHDA and CDR2 SQIVND (reference sequence). The CDR3 reads CASRVLDRGGSSNQPQHF. The CDR3 DNA is TGTGCCAGTAGGGTACTCGACAGGGGCGGATCTAGCAATCAGCCCCAGCATTTT.

The chain joins TRBV5-1 to TRBJ2-7; 7 nucleotides align to TRBD1. The V and J ends lost 3 bases and 5 bases, in that order; junction bases with no gene match: 11. The CDR3 consists of 15 residues. The germline V gene encodes CDR1 SGHRS and CDR2 YFSETQ. The CDR3 DNA sequence: TGCGCCAGCAGCTCGGGCACAGGGGTGATCAACGAGCAGTACTTC. Its protein product is CASSSGTGVINEQYF.

This chain joins TRBV9 and TRBJ1-4; 7 bases align to TRBD1. The trim removed 1 base at V and 5 bases at J, leaving 5 bases unmatched. Germline values: CDR1 SGDLS, CDR2 YYNGEE. The CDR3 is 15 residues long. The CDR3 loop reads CASSVLPRGNEKLFF. For the CDR3, the DNA is TGTGCCAGCAGCGTACTACCCAGGGGGAATGAAAAACTGTTTTTT.

The chain employs TRBV4-1 and TRBJ1-2; D is undetermined. The V and J ends lost 1 base and 6 bases respectively, with 9 bases between them. This CDR3 is built from 13 residues. Germline V gene data show CDR1 as MGHRA and CDR2 as YSYEKL. The CDR3 nucleotides are TGCGCCAGCAGCCAAGGGGCAGAGGATGGCTACACCTTC. Its translation: CASSQGAEDGYTF.

This clone was detected only a few times. CDR3 bases: TGTGCCAGCAGACCCCAACAGGGGCATGAAAAACTGTTTTTT. It translates to CASRPQQGHEKLFF. The chain recombines TRBV6-1 with TRBJ1-4; 7 bases match TRBD1. V dropped 6 bases and J dropped 6; count of bases not matched to a gene: 7. Germline V gene data show CDR1 as MNHNS and CDR2 as SASEGT. The CDR3 extends over 14 amino acids.

The V call is TRBV11-3, the J call TRBJ1-5, with 9 nucleotides matching TRBD1. V lost 3 bases, J lost 6 bases, and 18 bases stayed unmatched. From germline, CDR1 is SGHNT and CDR2 YENEEA. The CDR3 covers 19 residues. CDR3: CASSFSRGTGKVGCQPQHF. The CDR3 nucleotides are TGTGCCAGCAGCTTTTCCCGCGGGACAGGGAAGGTTGGGTGTCAGCCCCAGCATTTT.

Note on this clone: Other DNA sequences in this sample translate to the same CDR3. The chain recombines TRBV5-1 with TRBJ2-1; 8 bases map to TRBD2. CDR3 length equals 15 residues. V was clipped by 3 bases and J by 4 bases; unmatched bases: 6. The germline CDR1 and CDR2 sequences are SGHRS and YFSETQ. CDR3 protein: CASSSSGTSYNEQFF. Written as DNA, the CDR3 is TGCGCCAGCAGCTCGAGCGGGACTAGTTACAATGAGCAGTTCTTC.

V and J are TRBV4-1 and TRBJ2-1; 7 nucleotides match TRBD2. The germline CDR1 and CDR2 sequences are MGHRA and YSYEKL. CDR3 length equals 14 residues. Trimming cost V 2 bases and J 13 bases; bases outside gene matches: 11. CDR3 coding DNA: TGCGCCAGCAGCCAAATTACTAGCGAACGGGGACAGTTCTTC. Translated: CASSQITSERGQFF.

This clone was seen more than once but under ten times. The rearrangement uses TRBV30 and TRBJ1-5, with unresolved D. The CDR3 consists of 14 residues. Trimming took 0 bases from V and 4 from J, leaving 10 bases between them. Looked up from germline, CDR1 is GTSNPN and CDR2 is SVGIG (reference sequence). The CDR3, as DNA: TGTGCCTGGAGTGTAGGTCCGACTAATCAGCCCCAGCATTTT. As protein: CAWSVGPTNQPQHF.

The V gene is TRBV4-1, the J gene TRBJ1-2, with 9 bases lining up with TRBD1. The trim removed 5 bases at V and 5 bases at J, leaving 12 bases unmatched. Germline V CDR1 and CDR2: MGHRA, YSYEKL. The CDR3 consists of 16 residues. This CDR3 is CASSAYPDRGPYGYTF. The CDR3 DNA is TGCGCCAGCAGCGCCTATCCGGACAGGGGTCCTTATGGCTACACCTTC.

The genes are TRBV4-2 and TRBJ2-7, with D possibly being TRBD2 (6 bases). This CDR3 has 14 amino acids. V was pared by 1 base and J by 5 bases, with 12 bases between. CDR1 and CDR2 from the germline V gene are LGHNA and YNFKEQ. Written as DNA, the CDR3 is TGTGCCAGCAGCCAAGGGAGGGCTAGCAACGAGCAGTACTTC. Protein product: CASSQGRASNEQYF.

The rearrangement links TRBV28 to TRBJ2-7, with D possibly matching TRBD1 (6 bases). This CDR3 spans 15 amino acids. Between the trimmed V and J ends, which lost 6 bases and 0 bases, there was a span of 15 bases. In germline, CDR1 is MDHEN, CDR2 SYDVKM. As DNA, the CDR3 is TGTGCCAGCAGCCGAGGGGGTATCTCCTCCTACGAGCAGTACTTC. This encodes CASSRGGISSYEQYF.

This chain links TRBV9 with TRBJ2-1, with a tentative D call TRBD2 (7 bases). Germline V gene sequence: CDR1 SGDLS, CDR2 YYNGEE. The CDR3 length is 18 residues. V dropped 0 bases and J dropped 2 bases, with 18 bases sitting between them. The CDR3 sequence: CASSVGGGGSGTYNEQFF. The CDR3 DNA reads TGTGCCAGCAGCGTAGGGGGGGGCGGCAGCGGGACCTACAATGAGCAGTTCTTC.

The chain has TRBV5-1 and TRBJ2-3; TRBD1 matches 7 bases. Germline CDR1 SGHRS, CDR2 YFSETQ. This CDR3 comprises 15 residues. V lost 4 bases, J lost 0 bases, and 5 bases stayed unmatched. DNA for the CDR3: TGCGCCAGCAGCCGTGCGACAGGGAGCACAGATACGCAGTATTTT. Protein product: CASSRATGSTDTQYF.

The rearrangement links TRBV5-1 to TRBJ2-7; D is unclear. V was clipped by 2 bases and J by 0 bases, with 15 bases between them. CDR3 length: 16 residues. CDR1 is SGHRS, CDR2 YFSETQ, per germline. The CDR3, as DNA: TGCGCCAGCAGCTTTGGGCGGAGTCTAAGCTCCTACGAGCAGTACTTC. It is translated as CASSFGRSLSSYEQYF.

The rearrangement uses TRBV5-1 and TRBJ2-1, with TRBD2 matching 12 bases. V dropped 4 bases and J dropped 9; count of bases not matched to a gene: 5. The CDR3 is made up of 14 amino acids. CDR1 is SGHRS, CDR2 YFSETQ, per germline. The chain's CDR3 is CASSLGLAGIEQFF. As DNA, the CDR3 is TGCGCCAGCAGCCTTGGACTAGCGGGAATTGAGCAGTTCTTC.

The rearrangement uses TRBV28 and TRBJ2-5; D uncertain. Trimming removed 4 bases at V and 5 bases at J, with 8 bases between. CDR1 is MDHEN and CDR2 is SYDVKM in the germline V gene. The CDR3 is 12 residues long. CDR3 loop: CASSSSRETQYF. The DNA for the CDR3 is TGTGCCAGCAGTTCTTCCAGGGAGACCCAGTACTTC.

CDR3 amino acids: CASSLKASTEQYF. CDR3 DNA: TGTGCCAGCAGCTTAAAAGCGAGTACCGAGCAGTACTTC. The chain is built from TRBV7-6 and TRBJ2-7; no definite D call. The CDR3 runs 13 residues. In germline, CDR1 is SGHVS, CDR2 FNYEAQ. Trimming removed 2 bases at V and 6 bases at J, with 11 bases between. Full variable domain (rest looked up from reference TRBV7-6 and TRBJ2-7): GAGVSQSPRYKVTKRGQDVALRCDPISGHVSLYWYRQALGQGPEFLTYFNYEAQQDKSGLPNDRFSAERPEGSISTLTIQRTEQRDSAMYRCASSLKASTEQYFGPGTRLTVT.

This sequence joins TRBV2 and TRBJ2-2, with 8 bases fitting TRBD2. With 5 bases clipped from V and 0 bases from J, the junction kept 2 bases outside the gene matches. CDR3 length: 15 residues. Germline lookup yields CDR1 SNHLY and CDR2 FYNNEI. CDR3 coding DNA: TGTGCCAGCAGTCTTAGCGGGACGAACACCGGGGAGCTGTTTTTT. Amino acid sequence: CASSLSGTNTGELFF.

The V and J genes are TRBV7-9 and TRBJ1-2; no definite D call. Deletions cut 6 bases from V and 2 bases from J, with 16 bases between. Germline CDR1 is SEHNR and CDR2 is FQNEAQ (reference sequence). This CDR3 contains 15 residues. The CDR3 DNA reads as TGTGCCAGCAGGCCTGGTGGGTTAGGAAACTATGGCTACACCTTC. Encoded protein: CASRPGGLGNYGYTF.